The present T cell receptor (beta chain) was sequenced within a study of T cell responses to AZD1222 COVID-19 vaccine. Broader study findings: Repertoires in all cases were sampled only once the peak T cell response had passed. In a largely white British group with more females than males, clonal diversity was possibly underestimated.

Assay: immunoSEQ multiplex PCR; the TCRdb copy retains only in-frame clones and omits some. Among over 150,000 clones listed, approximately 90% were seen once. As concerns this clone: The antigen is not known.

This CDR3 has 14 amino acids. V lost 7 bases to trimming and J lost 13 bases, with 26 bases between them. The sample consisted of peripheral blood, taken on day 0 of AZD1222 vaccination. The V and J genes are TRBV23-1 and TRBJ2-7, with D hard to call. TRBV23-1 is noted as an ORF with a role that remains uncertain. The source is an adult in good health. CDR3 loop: CASNTKAHSTSVYF. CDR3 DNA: TGCGCCAGCAACACGAAGGCCCATAGTACTTCCGTCTACTTC.